This TCR beta chain was sequenced for a study of T cells in women clearing cervical HPV infection. On the study more broadly: Women with histologically confirmed HPV16-related CIN3 or worse, 2 with invasive cancer, served as cases.

Libraries were prepared by immunoSEQ multiplex PCR; TCRdb keeps only in-frame clonotypes and omits some of them. The listing contains 20,000 to 30,000 clones. Germline V gives CDR1 SEHNR, CDR2 FQNEAQ (reference sequence). Unmatched junction bases numbered 7, after V lost 4 bases and J lost 7 bases. The CDR3 is 14 residues long. Study results and caveats: TRBV6-7 relative abundance averaged approximately 0.1% in cases and roughly 0.17% in controls. Combining TCR richness with V gene abundances gave around 0.87 AUC.

About this clone itself: The antigen is not known. Read data end 3 residues before the CDR3 end; the end is taken from the germline J gene.

The clonotype comes from a woman aged 18-70 years with a cervical HPV16 infection that either progressed to CIN3+ or cleared (not recorded which). The specimen was blood buffy coat. This rearrangement joins TRBV7-9 to TRBJ1-5; TRBD1 matches at 7 bases. The CDR3 here is CASSSLDRVQPQHF. The CDR3 bases that were read are TGTGCCAGCAGCTCCCTAGACAGGGTCCAGCCC.